This TCR beta chain stems from a study of cytomegalovirus exposure and HLA in healthy donors. On the study more broadly: Ancestry clustering placed more than 80% of 350 to 500 genotyped donors in the Caucasian-associated cluster. Whole-study findings and limits: It was taken for granted in presence/absence analyses that sequencing depth across donors was roughly uniform.

On this clone: The antigen is unknown.

The CDR3 has 16 amino acids. Unmatched junction bases numbered 20, after V lost 6 bases and J lost 10 bases. Germline V gene data show CDR1 as MDHEN and CDR2 as SYDVKM. PCR used 60 Vbeta primers and 13 Jbeta primers. The method was immunoSEQ multiplex PCR; TCRdb's version includes in-frame clones alone and lacks a portion of them. The table includes almost 200,000 clones, roughly 85% detected once. The source of this sequence is a woman in her 50s in good health and CMV-seronegative. The chain combines TRBV28 with TRBJ1-1, with 7 bases that match TRBD1. Material for sequencing was PBMCs. CDR3 DNA: TGTGCCAGCAGCGAATCCGGGACAGTTCTATTCCCCAGAGCTTTCTTT. The encoded protein is CASSESGTVLFPRAFF.